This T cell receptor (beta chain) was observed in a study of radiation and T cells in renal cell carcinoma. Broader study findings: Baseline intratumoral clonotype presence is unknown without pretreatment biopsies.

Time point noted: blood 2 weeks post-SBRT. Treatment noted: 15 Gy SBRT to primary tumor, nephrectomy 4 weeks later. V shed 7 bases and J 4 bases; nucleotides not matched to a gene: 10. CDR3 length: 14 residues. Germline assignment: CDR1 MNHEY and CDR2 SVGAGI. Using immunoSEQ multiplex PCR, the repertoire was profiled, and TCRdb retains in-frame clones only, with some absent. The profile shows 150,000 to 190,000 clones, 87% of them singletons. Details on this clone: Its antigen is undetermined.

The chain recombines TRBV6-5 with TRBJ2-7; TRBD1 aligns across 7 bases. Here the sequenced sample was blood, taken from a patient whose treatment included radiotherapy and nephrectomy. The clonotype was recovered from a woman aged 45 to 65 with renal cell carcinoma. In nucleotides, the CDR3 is TGTGCCAGCACCCAGGGGGTCAGACCTTACGAGCAGTACTTC. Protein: CASTQGVRPYEQYF.